Given below is one T cell receptor beta chain in context. The data derive from a study of monozygotic twins with inflammatory bowel disease. Germline assignment: CDR1 MNHEY and CDR2 SMNVEV (reference sequence). The CDR3 covers 14 residues. Reprocessing the 5' RACE reads, TCRdb reports a single entry for every CDR3 protein and omits DNA. Recorded for this sample: a few hundred thousand distinct CDR3 sequences. The sample taken for sequencing was blood. This chain connects TRBV27 to TRBJ2-3. This TCR was sampled from a human donor with ulcerative colitis or Crohn's disease, or a healthy co-twin of an affected twin (not recorded which). The CDR3 reads CASSELQRTDTQYF.